Below, 11 T cell receptor beta chains from the same sample are listed, as sequenced in a study of blood T cell repertoires in COVID-19 (dated by TCRdb to the early 2020s). Libraries were constructed by the immunoSEQ multiplex PCR assay. TCRdb obtained this table from immuneACCESS and retained in-frame rearrangements with V and J assigned. These tables miss some clones; where compared with another copy, unresolved V genes account for less than half of the shortfall, and the remainder is unexplained. This sample gives hundreds of thousands of clones in total; approximately 85% of them show up just once. The ten most abundant clones make up 9.1% of the sample. Sample: PBMCs or T cells enriched from blood (not recorded which). These receptors all come from a woman aged 45-59 years with acute COVID-19.

J is TRBJ1-3 and V is TRBV7-2; a weak D match, TRBD1 (5 bases). Germline values: CDR1 SGHTA, CDR2 FQGNSA. V was clipped by 8 bases and J by 0 bases, with 11 bases between them. The CDR3 covers 14 residues. The CDR3 DNA reads as TGTGCCAGCTCTCCAGGGAACTCTGGAAACACCATATATTTT. It is translated as CASSPGNSGNTIYF.

The chain employs TRBV27 and TRBJ2-3; 9 positions agree with TRBD2. The CDR3 consists of 14 residues. Germline lookup yields CDR1 MNHEY and CDR2 SMNVEV (reference sequence). The V segment lost 7 bases and the J segment 3 bases; nucleotides outside the gene matches: 5. This chain's CDR3 is CASTPAGGTDTQYF. CDR3 bases: TGTGCCAGCACCCCAGCGGGGGGAACAGATACGCAGTATTTT.

The chain recombines TRBV10-3 with TRBJ2-1; TRBD2 matches 15 bases. Germline V CDR1 and CDR2: ENHRY, SYGVKD. CDR3 size: 16 residues. Germline trimming cut 3 bases from V and 10 bases from J; bases unmatched to any gene: 7. The CDR3 loop reads CAISERTSGGAAEQFF. The CDR3 DNA is TGTGCCATCAGTGAACGGACTAGCGGGGGGGCGGCCGAGCAGTTCTTC.

This clone was counted only a few times. The V and J genes are TRBV5-6 and TRBJ1-2; no reliable D call. V lost 4 bases, J lost 7 bases, and 11 bases lay in between. The CDR3 runs 12 residues. Germline CDR1 reads SGHDT; CDR2 reads YYEEEE. The CDR3 region has the DNA TGTGCCAGCAGCGTGGGAGGGTTTGGCTACACCTTC. This encodes CASSVGGFGYTF. The full variable domain, in which reference TRBV5-6 and TRBJ1-2 provide the parts outside the CDR3, is DAGVTQSPTHLIKTRGQQVTLRCSPKSGHDTVSWYQQALGQGPQFIFQYYEEEERQRGNFPDRFSGHQFPNYSSELNVNALLLGDSALYLCASSVGGFGYTFGSGTRLTVV.

V gene TRBV3-1 (or the pseudogene TRBV3-2) combines with J gene TRBJ2-5, with 15 bases identical to TRBD2. The CDR3 has 17 residues. The germline V gene has CDR1 LGHDT and CDR2 YNNKEL (reference sequence). The V gene end was trimmed by 5 bases and the J gene end by 4 bases; junction bases not matched to a gene: 8. The CDR3 nucleotides read TGTGCCAGCAGCACTATGGGACTAGCGGGGGGTCGAGAGACCCAGTACTTC. Amino acid sequence: CASSTMGLAGGRETQYF.

V and J are TRBV2 and TRBJ1-2; TRBD1 is a possible D gene (5 bases). The CDR3 is made up of 13 amino acids. V dropped 3 bases and J dropped 8 bases, with 13 bases sitting between them. Germline CDR1 reads SNHLY; CDR2 reads FYNNEI. The CDR3 loop is CASSEGGLRGYTF. The CDR3, as DNA: TGTGCCAGCAGTGAGGGGGGTCTCCGAGGCTACACCTTC.

The V and J genes are TRBV13 and TRBJ2-5; 11 positions agree with TRBD2. Germline V CDR1 and CDR2: PRHDT, FYEKMQ (reference sequence). V lost 6 bases to trimming and J lost 1 base; unmatched junction nucleotides: 10. The CDR3 has 17 residues. The DNA for the CDR3 is TGTGCCAGCAGTCGTAGTCTAGCGGGGGGACCCCAAGAGACCCAGTACTTC. This translates into CASSRSLAGGPQETQYF.

This rearrangement joins TRBV9 to TRBJ2-3, with 8 bases that match TRBD2. Germline V lookup: CDR1 SGDLS, CDR2 YYNGEE. Unmatched junction bases numbered 7, after V lost 0 bases and J lost 4 bases. The CDR3 is 16 amino acids. CDR3 residues: CASSVAGAGGADTQYF. The CDR3 coding sequence is TGTGCCAGCAGCGTAGCGGGGGCGGGGGGCGCAGATACGCAGTATTTT.

The chain is built from TRBV7-9 and TRBJ1-1; D is perhaps TRBD1 (6 bases). V shed 0 bases and J shed 4 bases, with 9 bases lying between them. The CDR3 loop spans 14 amino acids. The germline V gene encodes CDR1 SEHNR and CDR2 FQNEAQ (reference sequence). The CDR3 loop is CASSLAGGATEAFF. CDR3 nucleotide sequence: TGTGCCAGCAGCTTAGCAGGGGGTGCCACTGAAGCTTTCTTT. Combining the CDR3 with reference TRBV7-9 and TRBJ1-1 gives the whole variable domain DTGVSQNPRHKITKRGQNVTFRCDPISEHNRLYWYRQTLGQGPEFLTYFQNEAQLEKSRLLSDRFSAERPKGSFSTLEIQRTEQGDSAMYLCASSLAGGATEAFFGQGTRLTVV.

V usage is TRBV4-3 and J usage is TRBJ2-1; perhaps TRBD1 as D (5 bases). The length of the CDR3 is 13 residues. In germline, CDR1 is LGHNA, CDR2 YSLEER. V lost 0 bases, J lost 7 bases, and 7 bases lay in between. This CDR3 reads CASSQEGVNEQFF. The CDR3 DNA follows: TGCGCCAGCAGCCAAGAAGGGGTTAATGAGCAGTTCTTC.

CDR3 sequence reads: CASSWGGTYEQYF. CDR3 bases: TGTGCCAGCAGCTGGGGCGGCACCTACGAGCAGTACTTC. The chain employs TRBV11-2 and TRBJ2-7; D might be TRBD1 (5 bases). The V end lost 4 bases, the J end lost 2 bases, and 9 bases lay between the germline ends. Per the germline V gene, CDR1 is SGHAT and CDR2 is FQNNGV. This CDR3 spans 13 amino acids. Full variable domain (outside the CDR3, taken from reference TRBV11-2 and TRBJ2-7): EAGVAQSPRYKIIEKRQSVAFWCNPISGHATLYWYQQILGQGPKLLIQFQNNGVVDDSQLPKDRFSAERLKGVDSTLKIQPAKLEDSAVYLCASSWGGTYEQYFGPGTRLTVT.